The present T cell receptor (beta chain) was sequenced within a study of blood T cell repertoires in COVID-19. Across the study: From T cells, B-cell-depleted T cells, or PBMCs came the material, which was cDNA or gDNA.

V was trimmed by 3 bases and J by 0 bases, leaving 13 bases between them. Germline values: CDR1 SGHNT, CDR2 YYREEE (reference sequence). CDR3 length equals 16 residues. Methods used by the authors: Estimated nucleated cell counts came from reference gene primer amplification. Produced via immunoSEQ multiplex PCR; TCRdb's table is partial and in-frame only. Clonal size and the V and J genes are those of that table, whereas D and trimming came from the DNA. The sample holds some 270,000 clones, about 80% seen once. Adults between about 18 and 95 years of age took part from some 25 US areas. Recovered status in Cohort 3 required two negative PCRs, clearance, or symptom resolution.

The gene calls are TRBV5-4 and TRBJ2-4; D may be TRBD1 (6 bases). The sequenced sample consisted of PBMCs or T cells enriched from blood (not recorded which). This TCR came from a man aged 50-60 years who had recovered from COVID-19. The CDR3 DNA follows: TGTGCCAGCAGCTGGGGCGGACAGCTAGCCAAAAACATTCAGTACTTC. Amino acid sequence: CASSWGGQLAKNIQYF.